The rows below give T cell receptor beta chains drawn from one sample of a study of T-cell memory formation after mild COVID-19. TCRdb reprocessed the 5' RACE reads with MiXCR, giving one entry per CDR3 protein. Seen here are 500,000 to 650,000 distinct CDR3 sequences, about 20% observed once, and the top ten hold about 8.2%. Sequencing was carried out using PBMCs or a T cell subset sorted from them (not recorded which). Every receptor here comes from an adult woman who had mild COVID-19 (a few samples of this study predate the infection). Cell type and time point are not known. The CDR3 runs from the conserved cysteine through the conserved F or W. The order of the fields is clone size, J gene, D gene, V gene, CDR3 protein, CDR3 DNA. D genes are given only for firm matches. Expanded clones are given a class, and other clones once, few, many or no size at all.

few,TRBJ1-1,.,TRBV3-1,CASSRPTENTEAFF,TGTGCCAGCAGCCGACCTACAGAGAACACTGAAGCTTTCTTT
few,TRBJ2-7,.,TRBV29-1,CSVEAGSWSLSSYEQYF,TGCAGCGTTGAAGCGGGATCGTGGTCTCTAAGCTCCTACGAGCAGTACTTC
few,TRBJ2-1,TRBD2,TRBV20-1,CSARDSRGTSGTSYNEQFF,TGCAGTGCTAGAGATTCGAGGGGGACTAGCGGGACTTCCTACAATGAGCAGTTCTTC
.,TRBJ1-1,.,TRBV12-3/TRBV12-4,CASTAGNANTEAFF,TGTGCCAGCACCGCCGGAAATGCGAACACTGAAGCTTTCTTT
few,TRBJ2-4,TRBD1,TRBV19,CASSRGQPGAKNIQYF,TGTGCCAGTAGTCGGGGACAGCCAGGAGCCAAAAACATTCAGTACTTC
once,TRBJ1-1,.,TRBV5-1,CASQNGQLNTEAFF,TGCGCCAGTCAAAACGGACAGCTGAACACTGAAGCTTTCTTT
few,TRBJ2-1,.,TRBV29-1,CSVETEDSSYNEQFF,TGCAGCGTTGAGACGGAGGATAGCTCCTACAATGAGCAGTTCTTC
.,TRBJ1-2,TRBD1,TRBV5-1,CASSAIRGQESVNYGYTF,TGCGCCAGCAGCGCTATACGGGGACAGGAATCTGTTAACTATGGCTACACCTTC
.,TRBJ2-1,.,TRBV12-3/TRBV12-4,CASSFSMGQFF,TGTGCCAGCAGTTTCTCCATGGGGCAGTTCTTC
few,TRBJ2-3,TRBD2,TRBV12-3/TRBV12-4,CASSLALGLAAFTDTQYF,TGTGCCAGCAGTTTAGCGCTAGGACTAGCGGCCTTCACAGATACGCAGTATTTT
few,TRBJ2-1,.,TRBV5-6,CASSLGGARYNEQFF,TGTGCCAGCAGCTTGGGGGGAGCGCGGTACAATGAGCAGTTCTTC
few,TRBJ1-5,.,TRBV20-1,CSARAVGGAFSNQPQHF,TGCAGTGCGCGGGCGGTGGGGGGGGCCTTTAGCAATCAGCCCCAGCATTTT
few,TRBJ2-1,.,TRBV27,CASSSSGRKDPYNEQFF,TGTGCCAGCAGTAGTTCGGGGCGGAAGGACCCATACAATGAGCAGTTCTTC
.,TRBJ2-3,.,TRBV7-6,CASSFRSGGSRDTQYF,TGTGCCAGCAGCTTTCGATCCGGGGGAAGCAGGGATACGCAGTATTTT
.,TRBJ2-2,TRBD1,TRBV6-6,CASSGLGQGENTGELFF,TGTGCCAGCAGTGGCCTGGGACAGGGAGAAAACACCGGGGAGCTGTTTTTT
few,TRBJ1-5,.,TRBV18,CASSGEMDQPQHF,TGTGCCAGCTCAGGGGAAATGGACCAGCCCCAGCATTTT
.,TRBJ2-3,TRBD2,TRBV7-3,CASSLYPLGLAGGPELDTQYF,TGTGCCAGCAGCTTATACCCCCTCGGACTAGCGGGAGGGCCCGAACTAGATACGCAGTATTTT
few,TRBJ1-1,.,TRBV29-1,CSVEVSGAGVTEAFF,TGCAGCGTTGAAGTGTCGGGAGCCGGGGTCACTGAAGCTTTCTTT
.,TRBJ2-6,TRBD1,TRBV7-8,CASSPDRGPSGANVLTF,TGTGCCAGCAGCCCGGACAGGGGGCCGTCTGGGGCCAACGTCCTGACTTTC
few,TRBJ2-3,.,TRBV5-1,CASAAEGFLHTDTQYF,TGCGCCTCGGCCGCGGAGGGGTTCCTGCACACAGATACGCAGTATTTT
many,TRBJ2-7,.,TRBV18,CASSLTTGGYEQYF,TGTGCCAGCTCATTAACCACGGGTGGATACGAGCAGTACTTC
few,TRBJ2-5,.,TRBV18,CASSPIGTGQETQYF,TGTGCCAGCTCACCCATCGGGACGGGGCAAGAGACCCAGTACTTC
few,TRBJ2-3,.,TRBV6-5,CASSYGIGDTQYF,TGTGCCAGCAGTTATGGAATAGGGGATACGCAGTATTTT
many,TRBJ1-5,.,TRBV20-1,CSASGGMGNQPQHF,TGCAGTGCTAGCGGGGGTATGGGCAATCAGCCCCAGCATTTT
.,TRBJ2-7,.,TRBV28,CASSLKVVREQYF,TGTGCCAGCAGTTTGAAGGTAGTGCGCGAGCAGTACTTC
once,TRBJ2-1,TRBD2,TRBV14,CASSQGLAGGQEQFF,TGTGCCAGCAGCCAAGGGCTAGCGGGAGGTCAGGAGCAGTTCTTC
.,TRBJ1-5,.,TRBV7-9,CASSEGNLPQHF,TGTGCCAGCAGCGAAGGAAATTTGCCCCAGCATTTT
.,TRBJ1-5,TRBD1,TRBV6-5,CASTSGQGQPQHF,TGTGCCAGCACCTCCGGACAGGGTCAGCCCCAGCATTTT
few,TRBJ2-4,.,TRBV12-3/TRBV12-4,CASSFSGRNIQYF,TGTGCCAGCAGTTTCTCTGGAAGAAACATTCAGTACTTC
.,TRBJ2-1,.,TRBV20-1,CSARRAAFEQFF,TGCAGTGCTAGACGGGCCGCCTTTGAGCAGTTCTTC
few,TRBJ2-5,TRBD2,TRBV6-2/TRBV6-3,CASAETRVAGGSRETQYF,TGTGCCAGCGCCGAGACCCGAGTGGCGGGAGGGTCTCGAGAGACCCAGTACTTC
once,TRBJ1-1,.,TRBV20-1,CSAREGYGAVNTEAFF,TGCAGTGCTAGAGAAGGGTATGGTGCGGTGAACACTGAAGCTTTCTTT
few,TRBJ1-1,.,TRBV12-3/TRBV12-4,CASSPGSGSAEAFF,TGTGCCAGCAGCCCAGGGTCCGGGAGCGCTGAAGCTTTCTTT
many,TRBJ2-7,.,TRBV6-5,CASSYAGVGEQYF,TGTGCCAGCAGTTATGCAGGGGTGGGCGAGCAGTACTTC
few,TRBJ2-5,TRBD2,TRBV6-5,CASSYAGLAVQETQYF,TGTGCCAGCAGTTATGCGGGACTAGCGGTACAAGAGACCCAGTACTTC
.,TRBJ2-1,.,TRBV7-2,CASSLKPPADHEQFF,TGTGCCAGCAGCCTAAAGCCCCCAGCGGACCATGAGCAGTTCTTC
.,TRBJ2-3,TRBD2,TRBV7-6,CASSFTLAGMTDTQYF,TGTGCCAGCAGCTTCACCCTAGCGGGGATGACAGATACGCAGTATTTT
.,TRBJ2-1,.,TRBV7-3,CASSFLVSGVSRDNEQFF,TGTGCCAGCAGCTTTTTGGTATCGGGGGTTAGTCGTGACAATGAGCAGTTCTTC
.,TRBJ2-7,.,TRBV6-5,CASRDQGQLYEQYF,TGTGCCAGCAGAGACCAAGGACAGCTGTACGAGCAGTACTTC
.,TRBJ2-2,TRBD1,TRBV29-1,CSVAHGQGADTGELFF,TGCAGCGTTGCCCATGGACAGGGGGCCGACACCGGGGAGCTGTTTTTT
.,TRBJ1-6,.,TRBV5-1,CASSVGLLDSPLHF,TGCGCCAGCAGCGTGGGATTGTTGGATTCACCCCTCCACTTT
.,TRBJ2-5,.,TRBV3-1,CASSPPVRQEGTQYF,TGTGCCAGCAGCCCCCCCGTGAGACAGGAGGGGACCCAGTACTTC
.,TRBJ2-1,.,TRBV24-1,CATSQAGSSYNEQFF,TGTGCCACCAGTCAGGCAGGAAGCTCCTACAATGAGCAGTTCTTC
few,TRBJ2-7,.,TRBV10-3,CAISDGRSSYEQYF,TGTGCCATCAGTGATGGACGTTCCTCCTACGAGCAGTACTTC
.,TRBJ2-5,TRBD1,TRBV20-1,CSARGQTYQETQYF,TGCAGTGCTAGGGGACAGACGTACCAAGAGACCCAGTACTTC
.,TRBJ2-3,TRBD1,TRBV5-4,CASSSSDRGHVTDTQYF,TGTGCCAGCAGCAGCTCGGACAGGGGGCATGTTACAGATACGCAGTATTTT